This T cell receptor beta chain was sequenced in a study of blood T cell repertoires in COVID-19. For the study at large: PBMCs, B-cell-depleted T cells, or T cells provided the cDNA or gDNA that made up the material.

A single count supports this clone. V trimming: 3 bases; J trimming: 6 bases; junction bases outside the gene matches: 8. Germline V gene data show CDR1 as DFQATT and CDR2 as SNEGSKA (reference sequence). CDR3 size: 14 residues. The data were produced by immunoSEQ multiplex PCR, yet TCRdb's version contains in-frame clones alone and is incomplete. Counted here are 200,000 to 250,000 clones, approximately 83% occurring once; the ten biggest clones make up 3.5% to 4.5%. Individuals drawn from 20 to 25 US areas were roughly 18 to 95 years old. Participants reported their clinical history, and cohort assignment relied on those reports.

V and J are TRBV20-1 and TRBJ2-7; TRBD1 matches 10 bases. Input material: PBMCs or T cells enriched from blood (not recorded which). The sequence was collected from a woman aged 40-49 years with acute COVID-19. CDR3 coding DNA: TGCAGTGCTAGTCAGACAGGGGGCCCTGGCGAGCAGTACTTC. Protein product: CSASQTGGPGEQYF.